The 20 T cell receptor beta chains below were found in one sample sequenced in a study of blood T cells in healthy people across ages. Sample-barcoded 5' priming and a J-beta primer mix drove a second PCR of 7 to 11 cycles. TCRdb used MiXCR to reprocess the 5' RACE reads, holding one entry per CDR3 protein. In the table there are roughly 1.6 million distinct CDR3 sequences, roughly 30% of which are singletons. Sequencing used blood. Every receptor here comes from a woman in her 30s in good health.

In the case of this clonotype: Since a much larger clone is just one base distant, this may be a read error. As DNA, the CDR3 is TGCAGCGGTGTAGTTACTTTCAATGAGCAGTTCTTC. This sequence encodes CSGVVTFNEQFF. The chain combines TRBV29-1 with TRBJ2-1; D is uncertain. CDR1 SQVTM and CDR2 ANQGSEA come from the germline V gene. The CDR3 is 12 amino acids. V gave up 7 bases and J gave up 6 bases, with 13 bases separating them.

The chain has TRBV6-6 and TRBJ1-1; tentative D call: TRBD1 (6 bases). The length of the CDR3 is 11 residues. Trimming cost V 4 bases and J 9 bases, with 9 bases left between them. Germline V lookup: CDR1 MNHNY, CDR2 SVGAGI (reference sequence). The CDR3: CASSFGQQAFF. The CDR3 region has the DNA TGTGCCAGCAGTTTCGGACAGCAAGCTTTCTTT.

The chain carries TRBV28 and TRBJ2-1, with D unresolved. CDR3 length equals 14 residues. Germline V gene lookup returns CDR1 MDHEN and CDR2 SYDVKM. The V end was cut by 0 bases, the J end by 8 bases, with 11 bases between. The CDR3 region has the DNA TGTGCCAGCAGTTTATGGGCGATAGGCGATGAGCAGTTCTTC. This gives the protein CASSLWAIGDEQFF.

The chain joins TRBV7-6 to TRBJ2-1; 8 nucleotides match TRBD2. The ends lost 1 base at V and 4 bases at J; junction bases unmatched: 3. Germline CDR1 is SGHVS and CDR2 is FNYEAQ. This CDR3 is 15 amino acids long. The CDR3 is CASSLELAEYNEQFF. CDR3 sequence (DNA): TGTGCCAGCAGCTTAGAACTAGCGGAATACAATGAGCAGTTCTTC.

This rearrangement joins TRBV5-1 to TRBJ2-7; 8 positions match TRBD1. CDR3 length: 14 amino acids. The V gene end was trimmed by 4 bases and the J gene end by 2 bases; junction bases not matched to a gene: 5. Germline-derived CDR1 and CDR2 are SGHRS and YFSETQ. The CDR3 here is CASSNRGVTYEQYF. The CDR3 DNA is TGCGCCAGCAGCAACAGGGGGGTAACCTACGAGCAGTACTTC. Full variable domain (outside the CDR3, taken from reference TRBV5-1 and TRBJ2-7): KAGVTQTPRYLIKTRGQQVTLSCSPISGHRSVSWYQQTPGQGLQFLFEYFSETQRNKGNFPGRFSGRQFSNSRSEMNVSTLELGDSALYLCASSNRGVTYEQYFGPGTRLTVT.

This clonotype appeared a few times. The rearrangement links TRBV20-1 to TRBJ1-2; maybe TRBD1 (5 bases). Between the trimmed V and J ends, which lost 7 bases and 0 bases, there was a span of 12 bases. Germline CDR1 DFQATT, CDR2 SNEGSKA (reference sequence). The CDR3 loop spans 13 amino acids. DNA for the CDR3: TGCAGTGGAGCAGGGTCATCTAACTATGGCTACACCTTC. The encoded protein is CSGAGSSNYGYTF.

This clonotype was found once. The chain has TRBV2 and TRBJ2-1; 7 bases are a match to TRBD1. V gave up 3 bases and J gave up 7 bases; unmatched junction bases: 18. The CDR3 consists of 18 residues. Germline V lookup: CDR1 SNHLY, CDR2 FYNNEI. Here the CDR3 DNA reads TGTGCCAGCAGTGAGCTCTCCACGGAACAGGGGTTGGGTAATGAGCAGTTCTTC. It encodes CASSELSTEQGLGNEQFF.

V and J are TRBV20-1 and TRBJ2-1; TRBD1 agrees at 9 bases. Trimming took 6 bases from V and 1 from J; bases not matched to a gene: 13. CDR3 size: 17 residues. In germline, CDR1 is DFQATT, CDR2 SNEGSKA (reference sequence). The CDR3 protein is CSASTAQGAGSYNEQFF. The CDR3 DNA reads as TGCAGTGCCTCGACAGCACAGGGGGCTGGGTCCTACAATGAGCAGTTCTTC.

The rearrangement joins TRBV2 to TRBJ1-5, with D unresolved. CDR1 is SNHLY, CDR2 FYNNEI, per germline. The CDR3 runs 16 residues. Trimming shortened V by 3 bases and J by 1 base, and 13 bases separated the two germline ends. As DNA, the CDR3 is TGTGCCAGCAGTGAGGATCGTTTAGGGAGCAATCAGCCCCAGCATTTT. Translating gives CASSEDRLGSNQPQHF.

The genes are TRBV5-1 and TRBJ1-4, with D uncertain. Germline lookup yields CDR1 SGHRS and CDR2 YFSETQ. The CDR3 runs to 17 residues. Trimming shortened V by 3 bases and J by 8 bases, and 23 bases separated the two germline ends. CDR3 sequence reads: CASSYVPVDMWREKLFF. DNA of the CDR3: TGCGCCAGCAGCTACGTTCCCGTCGATATGTGGCGGGAAAAACTGTTTTTT.

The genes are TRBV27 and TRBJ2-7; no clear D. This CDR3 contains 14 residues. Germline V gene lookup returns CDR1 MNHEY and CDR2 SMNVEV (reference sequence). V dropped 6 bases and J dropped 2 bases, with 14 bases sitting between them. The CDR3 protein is CASRPGPSTYEQYF. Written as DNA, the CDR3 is TGTGCCAGCAGGCCGGGCCCTTCCACCTACGAGCAGTACTTC.

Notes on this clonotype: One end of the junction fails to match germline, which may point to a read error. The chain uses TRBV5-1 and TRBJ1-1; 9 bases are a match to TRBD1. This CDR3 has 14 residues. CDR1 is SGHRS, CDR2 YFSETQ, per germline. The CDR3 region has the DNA TGCGCCAGCAGCCCCGGGACAGGGAACACTAAAGCTTTCTTT. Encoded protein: CASSPGTGNTKAFF. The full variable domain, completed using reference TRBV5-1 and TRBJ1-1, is KAGVTQTPRYLIKTRGQQVTLSCSPISGHRSVSWYQQTPGQGLQFLFEYFSETQRNKGNFPGRFSGRQFSNSRSEMNVSTLELGDSALYLCASSPGTGNTKAFFGQGTRLTVV.

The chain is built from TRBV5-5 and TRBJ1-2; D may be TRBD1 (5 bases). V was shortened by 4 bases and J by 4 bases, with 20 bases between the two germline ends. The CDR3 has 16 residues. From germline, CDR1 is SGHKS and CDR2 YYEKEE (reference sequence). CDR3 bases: TGTGCCAGCAGCCCGACGATAGGGGTTCAAGCCTATGGCTACACCTTC. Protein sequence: CASSPTIGVQAYGYTF.

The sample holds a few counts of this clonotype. This chain's CDR3 is CASKRLVNTEAFF. Here the CDR3 DNA reads TGTGCCAGCAAGCGGCTGGTGAACACTGAAGCTTTCTTT. V usage is TRBV7-2 and J usage is TRBJ1-1; unclear D gene. The CDR3 has 13 amino acids. Looked up from germline, CDR1 is SGHTA and CDR2 is FQGNSA. V lost 7 bases and J lost 0, with 9 bases in between.

The CDR3 loop reads CASSRNRDRGGGYTF. CDR3 sequence (DNA): TGTGCCAGCAGCAGAAACCGGGACAGGGGTGGTGGCTACACCTTC. The chain couples TRBV21-1 to TRBJ1-2; TRBD1 is the table's D call and was not checked against the DNA. TRBV21-1 is labeled a pseudogene. The CDR3 has 15 residues.

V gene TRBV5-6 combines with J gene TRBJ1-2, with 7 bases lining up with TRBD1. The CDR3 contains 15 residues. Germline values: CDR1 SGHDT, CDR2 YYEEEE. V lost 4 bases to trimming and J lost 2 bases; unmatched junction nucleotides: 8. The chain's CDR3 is CASSGSRGLNYGYTF. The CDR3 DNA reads TGTGCCAGCAGCGGGAGCAGGGGGTTGAACTATGGCTACACCTTC. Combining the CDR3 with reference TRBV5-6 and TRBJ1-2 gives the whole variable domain DAGVTQSPTHLIKTRGQQVTLRCSPKSGHDTVSWYQQALGQGPQFIFQYYEEEERQRGNFPDRFSGHQFPNYSSELNVNALLLGDSALYLCASSGSRGLNYGYTFGSGTRLTVV.

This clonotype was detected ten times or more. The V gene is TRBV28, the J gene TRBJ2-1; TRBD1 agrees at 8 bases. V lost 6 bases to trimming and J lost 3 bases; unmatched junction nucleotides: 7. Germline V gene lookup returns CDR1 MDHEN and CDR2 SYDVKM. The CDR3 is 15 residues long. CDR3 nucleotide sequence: TGTGCCAGCAGCCGCCGACAGGGGTTCTACAATGAGCAGTTCTTC. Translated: CASSRRQGFYNEQFF.

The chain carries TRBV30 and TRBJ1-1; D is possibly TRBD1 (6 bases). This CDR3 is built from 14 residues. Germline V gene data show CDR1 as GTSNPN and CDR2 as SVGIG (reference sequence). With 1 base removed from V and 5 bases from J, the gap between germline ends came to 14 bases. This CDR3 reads CAWSGNRVGTEAFF. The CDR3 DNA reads TGTGCCTGGAGTGGGAACAGGGTAGGGACTGAAGCTTTCTTT.

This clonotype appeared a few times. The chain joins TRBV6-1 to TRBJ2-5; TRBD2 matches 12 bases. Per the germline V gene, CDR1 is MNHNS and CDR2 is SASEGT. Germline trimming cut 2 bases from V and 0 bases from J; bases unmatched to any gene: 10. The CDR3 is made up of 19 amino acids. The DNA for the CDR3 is TGTGCCAGCAGTGAATGGAGGACTAGCGGGGTCCCGTACCAAGAGACCCAGTACTTC. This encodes CASSEWRTSGVPYQETQYF.

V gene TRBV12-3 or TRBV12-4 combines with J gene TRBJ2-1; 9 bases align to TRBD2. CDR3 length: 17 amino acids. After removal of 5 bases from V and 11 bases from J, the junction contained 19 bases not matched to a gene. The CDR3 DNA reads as TGTGCCAGCAGTCCACTGTGGACTAGCGAGGGTGCCAACAAGCAGTTCTTC. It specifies CASSPLWTSEGANKQFF.